A selection of T cell receptor beta chains follows, all from one sample in a study of identical twins. TCRdb independently ran MiXCR on the 5' RACE reads; one entry per CDR3 protein. The data contain about 100,000 distinct CDR3 sequences, about 5.6% of them singletons. The sequencing input was memory T cells sorted from blood. These receptor sequences come from a woman aged 45-60 years in good health. The CDR3 runs from the conserved cysteine through the conserved F or W. A D gene is named only where the DNA matches it firmly. Expanded clones get a size class; other rows say once, few or many, or leave the size out.

>12|TRBJ1-1|TRBV25-1|many|NA
CASRGRQPEAFF
TGTGCCAGCAGGGGGCGACAACCTGAAGCTTTCTTT
>17|TRBJ2-5|TRBV3-1|NA|TRBD2
CASSQEGLARYQETQYF
TGTGCCAGCAGCCAGGAGGGACTAGCGAGGTACCAAGAGACCCAGTACTTC
>15|TRBJ2-5|TRBV5-1|NA|NA
CASSLGGGGRETQYF
TGCGCCAGCAGCTTGGGCGGAGGGGGAAGGGAGACCCAGTACTTC
>15|TRBJ1-4|TRBV5-1|many|TRBD1
CASSFRTGLAEKLFF
TGCGCCAGCAGCTTCCGGACAGGGTTGGCTGAAAAACTGTTTTTT
>13|TRBJ1-1|TRBV29-1|many|TRBD1
CSVVRQGVSEAFF
TGCAGCGTCGTAAGACAGGGGGTTTCTGAAGCTTTCTTT
>12|TRBJ2-3|TRBV6-1|NA|NA
CASDRGTDTQYF
TGTGCCAGCGATAGGGGAACAGATACGCAGTATTTT
>12|TRBJ2-3|TRBV20-1|many|TRBD1
CSANRGPDTQYF
TGCAGTGCTAACAGGGGCCCAGATACGCAGTATTTT
>17|TRBJ1-5|TRBV12-3/TRBV12-4|many|NA
CASSLAGGNRARQPQHF
TGTGCCAGCAGTTTAGCGGGAGGGAATCGTGCCCGGCAGCCCCAGCATTTT
>13|TRBJ1-5|TRBV20-1|many|NA
CSARGYSNQPQHF
TGCAGTGCTAGGGGGTATAGCAATCAGCCCCAGCATTTT
>13|TRBJ1-1|TRBV11-2|many|NA
CASSTPNKGGAFF
TGTGCCAGCAGCACCCCGAACAAGGGGGGCGCTTTCTTT
>15|TRBJ2-1|TRBV29-1|many|NA
CSVEGHTSSYNEQFF
TGCAGCGTTGAGGGGCACACCAGCTCCTACAATGAGCAGTTCTTC
>14|TRBJ1-1|TRBV11-2|many|NA
CASSLDPGRTEAFF
TGTGCCAGCAGCTTAGATCCAGGGAGGACTGAAGCTTTCTTT
>15|TRBJ1-1|TRBV6-4|many|NA
CASSDSPDSNTEAFF
TGTGCCAGCAGTGACTCTCCGGACAGCAACACTGAAGCTTTCTTT
>14|TRBJ1-4|TRBV9|many|TRBD1
CASSTGDMDEKLFF
TGTGCCAGCTCAACAGGGGATATGGATGAAAAACTGTTTTTT
>11|TRBJ2-5|TRBV5-1|many|NA
CASRLQETQYF
TGCGCCAGCAGGCTCCAAGAGACCCAGTACTTC
>16|TRBJ2-3|TRBV7-2|many|NA
CASSLEVVGSTDTQYF
TGTGCCAGCAGCTTAGAGGTGGTTGGGAGCACAGATACGCAGTATTTT
>13|TRBJ2-5|TRBV2|NA|NA
CASRGVGKETQYF
TGTGCCAGCAGGGGGGTGGGTAAAGAGACCCAGTACTTC
>13|TRBJ2-3|TRBV28|many|NA
CATTGAGTDTQYF
TGTGCCACCACGGGGGCGGGCACAGATACGCAGTATTTT
>15|TRBJ2-2|TRBV19|many|NA
CASSIRAENTGELFF
TGTGCCAGTAGTATAAGGGCAGAGAACACCGGGGAGCTGTTTTTT
>15|TRBJ1-2|TRBV20-1|many|NA
CSARGDSPSNYGYTF
TGCAGTGCTAGAGGTGACAGCCCTTCTAACTATGGCTACACCTTC
>15|TRBJ2-3|TRBV10-3|many|TRBD2
CAISLSGNPTDTQYF
TGTGCCATCAGTCTTAGCGGGAACCCCACAGATACGCAGTATTTT
>14|TRBJ2-5|TRBV4-1|few|NA
CASSQVERQETQYF
TGCGCCAGCAGCCAAGTCGAGCGGCAAGAGACCCAGTACTTC
>16|TRBJ2-1|TRBV12-3/TRBV12-4|many|TRBD2
CASSSTSGTAYNEQFF
TGTGCCAGCAGTTCGACTAGCGGCACCGCCTACAATGAGCAGTTCTTC
>12|TRBJ2-5|TRBV7-2|few|NA
CASSKNVQTQYF
TGTGCCAGCAGCAAAAACGTCCAGACCCAGTACTTC
>16|TRBJ2-1|TRBV4-1|few|TRBD2
CASSQQTSGRVYEQFF
TGCGCCAGCAGCCAGCAGACTAGCGGGAGAGTGTATGAGCAGTTCTTC
>12|TRBJ2-2|TRBV15|many|NA
CATSPYGGELFF
TGTGCCACCAGCCCATATGGCGGGGAGCTGTTTTTT
>17|TRBJ2-6|TRBV5-4|NA|TRBD1
CASSTRQGYSGANVLTF
TGTGCCAGCAGCACCAGACAGGGATACTCTGGGGCCAACGTCCTGACTTTC
>15|TRBJ2-1|TRBV7-8|NA|TRBD1
CASSQGGGPSHEQFF
TGTGCCAGCAGCCAAGGGGGCGGCCCCTCCCATGAGCAGTTCTTC
>16|TRBJ2-4|TRBV7-3|few|TRBD1
CASSLEGGQGVGIQYF
TGTGCCAGCAGCCTCGAGGGGGGACAGGGGGTTGGCATTCAGTACTTC
>15|TRBJ1-5|TRBV6-1|few|NA
CASTAGTSGNQPQHF
TGTGCCAGCACCGCAGGGACTTCTGGCAATCAGCCCCAGCATTTT
>13|TRBJ2-6|TRBV5-4|NA|NA
CASSLFRANVLTF
TGTGCCAGCAGCTTGTTTCGGGCCAACGTCCTGACTTTC
>15|TRBJ1-2|TRBV5-6|NA|NA
CASSFGSAGSYGYTF
TGTGCCAGCAGCTTCGGGAGTGCCGGGAGCTATGGCTACACCTTC
>21|TRBJ2-7|TRBV12-3/TRBV12-4|many|TRBD2
CASSPPIPGLAGGSGAYEQYF
TGTGCCAGCAGTCCCCCAATTCCGGGACTAGCGGGAGGTTCGGGAGCGTACGAGCAGTACTTC
>14|TRBJ2-1|TRBV7-6|many|TRBD2
CASSLLAGGNEQFF
TGTGCCAGCAGCTTACTAGCGGGAGGGAATGAGCAGTTCTTC
>15|TRBJ2-2|TRBV5-4|few|NA
CASSLVGGETGELFF
TGTGCCAGCAGCTTGGTAGGGGGAGAGACCGGGGAGCTGTTTTTT
>13|TRBJ2-7|TRBV5-1|many|NA
CASSLAASYEQYF
TGCGCCAGCAGCTTGGCAGCCTCATACGAGCAGTACTTC
>15|TRBJ2-3|TRBV20-1|few|TRBD2
CSASMVAGGPDTQYF
TGCAGTGCTAGTATGGTAGCGGGAGGTCCAGATACGCAGTATTTT
>14|TRBJ1-3|TRBV28|many|NA
CASSSAGSGNTIYF
TGTGCCAGCAGTTCAGCAGGCTCTGGAAACACCATATATTTT
>11|TRBJ2-5|TRBV13|many|NA
CASSPQKTQYF
TGTGCCAGCAGCCCACAAAAGACCCAGTACTTC
>17|TRBJ2-3|TRBV3-1|few|TRBD1
CASSPGVQGRGTDTQYF
TGTGCCAGCAGCCCAGGGGTCCAGGGCAGGGGGACAGATACGCAGTATTTT
>12|TRBJ2-3|TRBV29-1|many|NA
CSVGTAHGTQYF
TGCAGCGTTGGTACCGCGCACGGTACGCAGTATTTT
>12|TRBJ1-1|TRBV27|few|NA
CASSFRRGEAFF
TGTGCCAGCAGTTTTCGACGGGGGGAAGCTTTCTTT
>18|TRBJ2-1|TRBV4-2|many|NA
CASSQGIRGVGANNEQFF
TGTGCCAGCAGCCAAGGGATAAGGGGGGTAGGGGCTAACAATGAGCAGTTCTTC
>13|TRBJ2-1|TRBV20-1|many|TRBD2
CSARLAGTNEQFF
TGCAGTGCTAGACTAGCGGGAACCAATGAGCAGTTCTTC
>12|TRBJ2-7|TRBV5-1|many|NA
CASSLPTYEQYF
TGCGCCAGCAGCTTGCCGACCTACGAGCAGTACTTC
>11|TRBJ1-2|TRBV19|NA|NA
CASRSGPGYTF
TGTGCCAGTAGATCTGGTCCGGGCTACACCTTC
>16|TRBJ2-1|TRBV7-9|NA|TRBD2
CASSGTSGRTHNEQFF
TGTGCCAGCTCAGGGACTAGCGGGAGGACACACAATGAGCAGTTCTTC
>14|TRBJ2-5|TRBV15|NA|NA
CATSRAGTRETQYF
TGTGCCACCAGCAGAGCCGGGACAAGGGAGACCCAGTACTTC
>18|TRBJ2-6|TRBV6-6|many|TRBD2
CASSYPTSGRGGANVLTF
TGTGCCAGCAGTTACCCCACTAGCGGGAGAGGTGGGGCCAACGTCCTGACTTTC
>15|TRBJ1-5|TRBV24-1|many|TRBD1
CATIDRAGSNQPQHF
TGTGCCACCATCGACAGGGCGGGTAGCAATCAGCCCCAGCATTTT
>15|TRBJ2-1|TRBV10-3|few|TRBD1
CAISEGQGANNEQFF
TGTGCCATCAGTGAGGGTCAGGGGGCGAACAATGAGCAGTTCTTC
>16|TRBJ2-3|TRBV20-1|few|NA
CSARDRWGESPDTQYF
TGCAGTGCTAGAGACCGGTGGGGGGAAAGCCCAGATACGCAGTATTTT
>16|TRBJ2-1|TRBV29-1|NA|TRBD2
CSVQPLLAGERNEQFF
TGCAGCGTTCAACCCCTCCTAGCGGGAGAAAGGAATGAGCAGTTCTTC
>13|TRBJ1-2|TRBV5-1|many|NA
CASSVGQKYGYTF
TGCGCCAGCAGCGTCGGACAGAAATATGGCTACACCTTC
>13|TRBJ2-3|TRBV30|many|NA
CASGAAATDTQYF
TGTGCCTCCGGGGCGGCGGCCACAGATACGCAGTATTTT
>14|TRBJ1-5|TRBV6-5|many|NA
CASRLTQGNQPQHF
TGTGCCAGCAGACTAACCCAGGGGAATCAGCCCCAGCATTTT
>15|TRBJ2-3|TRBV10-3|medium-sized|TRBD2
CATNSGRGSTDTQYF
TGTGCCACCAACAGCGGGAGGGGTAGCACAGATACGCAGTATTTT
>15|TRBJ2-1|TRBV25-1|many|NA
CASSEWGGDGTVWIF
TGTGCCAGCAGTGAATGGGGCGGTGACGGGACGGTCTGGATCTTC
>16|TRBJ1-1|TRBV11-1|many|NA
CASSLGQAGGNTEAFF
TGTGCCAGCAGCTTAGGACAGGCGGGCGGTAACACTGAAGCTTTCTTT